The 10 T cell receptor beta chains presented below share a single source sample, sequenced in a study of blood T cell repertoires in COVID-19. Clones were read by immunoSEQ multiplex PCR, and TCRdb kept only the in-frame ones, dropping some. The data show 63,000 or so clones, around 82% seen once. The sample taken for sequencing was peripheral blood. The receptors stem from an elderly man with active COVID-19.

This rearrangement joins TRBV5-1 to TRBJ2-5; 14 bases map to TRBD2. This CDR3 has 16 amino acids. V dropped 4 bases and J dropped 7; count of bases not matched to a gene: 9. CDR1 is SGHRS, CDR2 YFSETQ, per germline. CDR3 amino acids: CASSAGLAGVAATQYF. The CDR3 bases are TGCGCCAGCAGCGCGGGACTAGCGGGAGTGGCTGCGACCCAGTACTTC.

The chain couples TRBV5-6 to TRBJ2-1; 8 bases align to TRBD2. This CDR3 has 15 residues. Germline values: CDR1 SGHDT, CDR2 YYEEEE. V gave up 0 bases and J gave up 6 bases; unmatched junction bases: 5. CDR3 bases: TGTGCCAGCAGCTTGGCGTTAAGCGGGGGCAATGAGCAGTTCTTC. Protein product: CASSLALSGGNEQFF.

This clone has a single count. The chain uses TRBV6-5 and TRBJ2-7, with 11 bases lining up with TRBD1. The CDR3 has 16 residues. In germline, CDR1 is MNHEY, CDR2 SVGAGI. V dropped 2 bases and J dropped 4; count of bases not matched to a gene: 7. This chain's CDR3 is CASSYLGDRGDYEQYF. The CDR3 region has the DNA TGTGCCAGCAGTTACCTTGGGGACAGGGGGGATTACGAGCAGTACTTC.

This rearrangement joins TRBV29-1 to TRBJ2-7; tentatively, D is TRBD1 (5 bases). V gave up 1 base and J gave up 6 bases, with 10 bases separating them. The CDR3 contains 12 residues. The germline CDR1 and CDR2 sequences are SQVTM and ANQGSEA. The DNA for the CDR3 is TGCAGCGTTGAAGGACAGCTTAGCGAGCAGTACTTC. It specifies CSVEGQLSEQYF.

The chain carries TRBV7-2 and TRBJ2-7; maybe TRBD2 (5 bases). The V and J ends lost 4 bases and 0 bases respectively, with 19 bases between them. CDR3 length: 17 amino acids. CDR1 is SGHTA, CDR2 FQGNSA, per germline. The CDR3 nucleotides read TGTGCCAGCAGCTCCCCCTCCCTTACTAGGAGCTCCTACGAGCAGTACTTC. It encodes CASSSPSLTRSSYEQYF. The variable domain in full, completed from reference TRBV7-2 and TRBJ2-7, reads GAGVSQSPSNKVTEKGKDVELRCDPISGHTALYWYRQSLGQGLEFLIYFQGNSAPDKSGLPSDRFSAERTGGSVSTLTIQRTQQEDSAVYLCASSSPSLTRSSYEQYFGPGTRLTVT.

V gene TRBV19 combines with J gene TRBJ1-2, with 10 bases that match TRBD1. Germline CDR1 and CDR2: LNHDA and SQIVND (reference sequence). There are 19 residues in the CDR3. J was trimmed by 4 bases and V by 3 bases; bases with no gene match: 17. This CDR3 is CASSMGQGFLLQTFYGYTF. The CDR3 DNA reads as TGTGCCAGTAGTATGGGACAGGGGTTTCTCCTCCAAACCTTCTATGGCTACACCTTC.

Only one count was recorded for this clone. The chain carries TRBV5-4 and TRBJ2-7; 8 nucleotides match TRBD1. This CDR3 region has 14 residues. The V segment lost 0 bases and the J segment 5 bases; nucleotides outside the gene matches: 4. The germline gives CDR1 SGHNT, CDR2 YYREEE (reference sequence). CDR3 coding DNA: TGTGCCAGCAGCTTGGGGACAGGGCACCACGAGCAGTACTTC. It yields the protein CASSLGTGHHEQYF.

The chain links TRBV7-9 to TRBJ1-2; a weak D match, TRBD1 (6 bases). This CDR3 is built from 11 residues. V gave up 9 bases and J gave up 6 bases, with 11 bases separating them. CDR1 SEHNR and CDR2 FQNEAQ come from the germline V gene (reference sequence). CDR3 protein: CASGGDNGYTF. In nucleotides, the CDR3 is TGTGCCAGTGGGGGGGACAATGGCTACACCTTC.

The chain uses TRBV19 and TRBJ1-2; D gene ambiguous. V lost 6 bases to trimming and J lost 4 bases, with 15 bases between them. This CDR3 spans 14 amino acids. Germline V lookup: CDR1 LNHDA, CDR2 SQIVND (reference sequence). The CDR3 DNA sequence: TGTGCCAGTAGCTTAGTCCGGGGAATCTATGGCTACACCTTC. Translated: CASSLVRGIYGYTF.

The CDR3 protein is CAWSVLSSGVGKVDTQYF. Here the CDR3 DNA reads TGTGCCTGGAGTGTACTGTCTAGCGGGGTGGGCAAGGTAGATACGCAGTATTTT. The chain employs TRBV30 and TRBJ2-3; 9 bases match TRBD2. V was clipped by 0 bases and J by 5 bases; unmatched bases: 15. In germline, CDR1 is GTSNPN, CDR2 SVGIG (reference sequence). The CDR3 covers 18 residues.